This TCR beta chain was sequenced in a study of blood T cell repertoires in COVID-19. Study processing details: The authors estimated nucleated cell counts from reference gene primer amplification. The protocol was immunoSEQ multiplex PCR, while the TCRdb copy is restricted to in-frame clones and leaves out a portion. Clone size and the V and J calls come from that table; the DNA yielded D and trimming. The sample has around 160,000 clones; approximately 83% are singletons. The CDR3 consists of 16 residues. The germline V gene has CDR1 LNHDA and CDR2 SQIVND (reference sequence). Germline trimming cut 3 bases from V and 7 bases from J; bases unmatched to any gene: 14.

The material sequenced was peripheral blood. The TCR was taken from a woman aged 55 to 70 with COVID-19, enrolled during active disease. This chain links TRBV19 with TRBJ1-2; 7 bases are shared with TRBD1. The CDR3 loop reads CASSISALQGVGGYTF. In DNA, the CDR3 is TGTGCCAGTAGTATCAGCGCCCTCCAGGGGGTAGGTGGCTACACCTTC.